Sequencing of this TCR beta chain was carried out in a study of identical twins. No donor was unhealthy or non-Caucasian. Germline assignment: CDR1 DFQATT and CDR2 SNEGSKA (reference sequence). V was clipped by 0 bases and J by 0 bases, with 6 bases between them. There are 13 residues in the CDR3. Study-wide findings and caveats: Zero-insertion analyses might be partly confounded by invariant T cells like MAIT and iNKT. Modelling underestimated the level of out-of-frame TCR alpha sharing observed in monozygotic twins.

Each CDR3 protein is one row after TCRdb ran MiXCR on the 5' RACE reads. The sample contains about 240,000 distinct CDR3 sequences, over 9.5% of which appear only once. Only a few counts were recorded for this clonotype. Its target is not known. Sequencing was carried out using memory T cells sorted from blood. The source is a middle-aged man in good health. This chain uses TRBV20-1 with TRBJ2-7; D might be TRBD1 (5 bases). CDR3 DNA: TGCAGTGCTAGAGAAGGGGTCTCCTACGAGCAGTACTTC. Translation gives CSAREGVSYEQYF.